This TCR beta chain originates from a study of cytomegalovirus exposure and HLA in healthy donors (dated by TCRdb to between 2016 and 2019). For context, the study as a whole: In an earlier analysis of roughly 590 of the donors, 276 Gb of sequence data and some 120 million unique TCR beta sequences from about 179 million T cells were reported. Donor age, sex, ethnicity and CMV serostatus were collected together with the repertoire data. The number of donors typed differed by locus, with roughly 620-630 for A, B, C, DRB1 and DQB1, 522 for DQA1, 600 to 610 for DPA1, and 400 to 490 for DPB1. To study patterns of TCR occurrence, a later analysis re-analyzed previously published TCR beta repertoires from around 670 donors and added high-resolution HLA genotyping. Both class I and class II loci were covered by HLA typing, at four-digit resolution. The study aimed to test whether signatures of past pathogen exposure could be identified by cataloging public T cell receptors. Of the approximately 400 genotyped donors, about 80% fell in the genetic ancestry cluster associated with self-reported Caucasian donors. All discovery cohort repertoires had been generated on a single sequencing platform. About 5 DR-DQ haplotypes were handled as single units for association and clustering, since linkage in the cohort was strong. In a later genetic analysis, genome-wide SNP genotypes for about three fifths of the 666 donors were used, and that subset was treated as a discovery cohort. In the later analysis, no new phenotypic data were used to find candidate immune exposures; instead, reliance was placed on TCR beta sequences and their occurrence across donors. The study combined high-throughput TCR immunosequencing, statistical association of individual TCRs with disease status, and machine learning to predict cytomegalovirus infection status. Using immunosequencing, the study profiled T cell repertoires from about 620 subjects and related those repertoires to cytomegalovirus serostatus. On average, roughly 240,000 unique TCR beta nucleotide sequences were sequenced per donor among 398 genotyped donors of the cohort, with roughly 20% of those sequences being non-productive. In addition to the first cohort of around 670 subjects, a separate validation cohort of about 120 different subjects was used. An early release covering 550 to 700 HLA-typed donors comprised about 300 gigabases of sequencing data and 85 million or so unique TCR sequences. An earlier analysis of about 600 of the donors used high-throughput TCR beta sequencing to judge whether each TCR beta V gene segment behaved as functional or pseudogenic.

In total, just over 650 healthy bone marrow donors made up the cohort. At the time of sampling, all cohort members were nominally healthy, though unrecorded immune exposures were likely present. The donor tested CMV seronegative, placing the donor among the approximately 360 seronegative members of the cohort. A peripheral blood sample was collected from each donor, and TCR beta sequencing was performed on peripheral blood mononuclear cells. The Qiagen DNeasy Blood Extraction Kit was used to extract genomic DNA from the blood cell samples. The CDR1 and CDR2 encoded by the germline V gene (reference sequence) are MNHNY and SVGAGI. Spanning cysteine to phenylalanine, the CDR3 consists of 15 amino acids. Of the read, only the CDR3 DNA is kept; its 45 bases are in frame from base 1. Trimmed from V: 6 bases; trimmed from J: 7 bases; junction bases lacking a gene match: 10. Paper-wide results and their limitations: A later analysis found that TCR association rates varied across HLA loci, with DRB1 alleles showing the most associated TCRs and HLA-C alleles the fewest. Because HLA typing was unavailable for some donors at each locus, only the typed subset was used in association tests. This cohort had only TCR beta chains sequenced, and the lack of alpha or paired-chain data limited which features could be detected. In vitro tests confirmed that three of the cytomegalovirus-associated TCR beta chains recognize cytomegalovirus antigens. Linkage disequilibrium might explain the correlated functional status among segregating V segments, but an unknown experimental factor could not be ruled out. For the cohort, immune exposure information was limited to CMV serostatus. Strong co-occurrence of HLA alleles, especially DR and DQ, made assigning TCR associations to individual alleles difficult. A cluster of highly shared sequence variants was judged likely to be a technical artifact of the sequencing pipeline. In a later analysis, HLA-associated TCR beta chains were found to be more clonally expanded and to have lower generation probabilities than equally common non-associated chains. The classifier was reported to diagnose cytomegalovirus status with high specificity and sensitivity in both the original cohort and the validation cohort. The presence/absence analyses assumed that sequencing depth was roughly uniform across donors, and that assumption may not be true. A later genetic analysis associated a missense DCLRE1C variant with V-gene and J-gene trimming of TCR beta chains, and an independent cohort replicated the association. Some IMGT-functional V segments, including TRBV6-2 and TRBV6-3, could not be told apart with the 87-base-pair reads, so those segments were excluded. In a later analysis, some 17,000 TCR beta sequences were associated with specific HLA alleles at a false discovery rate of 0.05. In the study, around 150 TCR beta chains were listed as associated with cytomegalovirus. Most TCR sequences were seen in very few donors, while some public TCRs were found in many individuals. Because counts were too low, roughly 16 rarely observed V segments, including chromosome 9 orphons, were left out of the earlier analysis of a few hundred of the donors. In a later genetic analysis, fewer N-insertions in productive TCRs were reported among donors in an Asian-associated ancestry cluster than the 666-donor mean. Several of the top co-occurrence clusters appeared to be linked to parvovirus B19, influenza, CMV and Epstein-Barr virus, according to a later analysis. The authors suggested that the approach could potentially be generalized to other disease states and immunological phenotypes. A later analysis found that most CMV-associated TCR beta chains appeared HLA-restricted, with HLA associations seemingly driven largely by CMV exposure. A further reported finding was that TCR beta sequences accurately predicted the HLA-A and HLA-B alleles for most subjects in the first cohort. In an earlier analysis of fewer than 700 of the donors, most TCR beta V segments appeared in productive rearrangements about 90% or about 30% of the time, broadly matching IMGT annotations.

The library was prepared using the immunoSEQ multiplex PCR assay. For the multiplex PCR, a mixture combining 60 forward primers for TCR Vbeta segments and 13 reverse primers for TCR Jbeta segments was used. The CDR3 region of rearranged TCR beta genes was amplified from genomic DNA with a multiplex PCR assay. The amplified TCR beta libraries were sequenced on the Illumina HiSeq System as 87-base-pair reads. Under the source paper's analysis protocol: A later analysis counted about 76 million unique TCR beta chains across the 550 to 800 repertoires, and roughly 9.9 million of these chains were shared by at least two donors. Raw reads were error-corrected and collapsed into unique sequences by a nearest-neighbor algorithm in which closely related sequences were merged to remove PCR and sequencing errors. V, D and J gene segments were assigned by aligning CDR3 sequences to IMGT reference sequences. Each retained sequence needed at least a six-nucleotide match to both a V gene segment and a J gene segment. Rearrangements were called productive when the CDR3 lacked stop codons and stayed in frame with V and J; all others were non-productive. Following IMGT convention, CDR3 was defined as the stretch from the second conserved V-encoded cysteine to the conserved J-encoded phenylalanine. Sequences without an unambiguous match to a single V gene segment were excluded from the earlier analysis of several hundred of the donors. In an earlier analysis of approximately 590 of the donors, V segments were called functional above 56.7% productive rearrangements and were called segregating when the between-donor standard deviation exceeded 5%. A statistical classification framework was built to diagnose cytomegalovirus status from the catalog of TCR beta chain sequences. A later analysis assigned V and J genes by comparing TCR nucleotide sequences with IMGT/GENE-DB human TR gene sequences. The TCRdist pipeline was used in a later analysis to assign CDR3 sequences and most-parsimonious VDJ recombination scenarios. In a later analysis, each TCR beta chain was defined by its CDR3 amino acid sequence together with its V-gene family, and reads lacking a unique V-gene family were excluded. As a way to deal with suspected cross-contamination and a sequencing artifact, a later analysis dropped 450 to 600 nucleotide sequences that were highly shared and had low generation probability. In a later analysis, a clonal expansion index for each public chain was calculated from normalized within-repertoire ranks of inferred template counts. Generation probabilities in a later analysis came from a VDJ recombination model fitted to out-of-frame rearrangements, and those results were checked against IGoR. In a later analysis, TCR-TCR, TCR-HLA and TCR-CMV co-occurrence was scored with hypergeometric tests, and a repertoire-size bias correction was applied to TCR pairs. A later analysis estimated false discovery rates by permuting HLA or CMV assignments 20 times. In a later analysis, co-occurring TCRs were grouped with DBSCAN, and TCRdist sequence similarity was added when clustering was performed within HLA-allele-positive subsets. Co-occurrence clustering excluded repertoires with fewer than 30,000 or more than 120,000 public chains, plus five with anomalous nucleotide sharing. TCRdb's version of the immuneACCESS table is confined to in-frame rearrangements and falls short of the full clone set. An unresolved V gene accounts for under half of the shortfall where checked; the remainder is of unknown origin. Clone size and V and J calls were adopted from that table, with D and trimming inferred from the DNA. For this sample the table gives about 110,000 clones, of which over 60% were detected only once. The ten biggest clones cover roughly 2.4% of the sample.

Comment on this clone: The antigen it recognizes is unknown. The record has no base qualities; no much larger clone is one base away.

Recombination joined TRBV6-6 with TRBJ1-4; 8 of the junction bases match TRBD1. Sequences were obtained from PBMCs. This sequence was found in a woman in her 30s in good health and CMV-seronegative. The CDR3 region reads CASSLRGQGSEKLFF. The nucleotide sequence is TGTGCCAGCAGCCTACGTGGACAGGGAAGTGAAAAACTGTTTTTT.